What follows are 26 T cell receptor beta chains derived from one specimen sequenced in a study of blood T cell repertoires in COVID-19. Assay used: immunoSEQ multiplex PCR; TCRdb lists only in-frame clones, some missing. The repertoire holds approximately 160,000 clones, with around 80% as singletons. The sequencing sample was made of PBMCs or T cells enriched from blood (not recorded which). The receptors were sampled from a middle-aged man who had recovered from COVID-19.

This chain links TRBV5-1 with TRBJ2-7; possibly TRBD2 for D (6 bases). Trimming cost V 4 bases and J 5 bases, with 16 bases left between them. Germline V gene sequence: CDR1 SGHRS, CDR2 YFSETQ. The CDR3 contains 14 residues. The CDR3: CASSTTVGGNEQYF. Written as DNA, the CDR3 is TGCGCCAGCAGCACCACGGTGGGCGGGAACGAGCAGTACTTC.

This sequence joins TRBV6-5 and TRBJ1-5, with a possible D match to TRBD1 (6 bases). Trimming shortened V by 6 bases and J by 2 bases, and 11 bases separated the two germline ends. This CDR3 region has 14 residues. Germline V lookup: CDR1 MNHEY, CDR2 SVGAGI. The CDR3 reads CASRKGQGNQPQHF. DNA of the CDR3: TGTGCCAGCAGGAAGGGACAAGGCAATCAGCCCCAGCATTTT.

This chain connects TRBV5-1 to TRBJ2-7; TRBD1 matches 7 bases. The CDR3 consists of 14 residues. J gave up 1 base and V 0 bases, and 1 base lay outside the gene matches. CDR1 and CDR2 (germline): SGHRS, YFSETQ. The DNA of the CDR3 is TGCGCCAGCAGCTTGGACAGGGGATCCTACGAGCAGTACTTC. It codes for CASSLDRGSYEQYF.

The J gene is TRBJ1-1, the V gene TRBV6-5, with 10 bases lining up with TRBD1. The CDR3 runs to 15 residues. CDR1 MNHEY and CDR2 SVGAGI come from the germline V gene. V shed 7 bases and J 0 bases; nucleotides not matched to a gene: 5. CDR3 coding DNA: TGTGCCAGCAAGGCGGGACAGGGGATGAACACTGAAGCTTTCTTT. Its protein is CASKAGQGMNTEAFF.

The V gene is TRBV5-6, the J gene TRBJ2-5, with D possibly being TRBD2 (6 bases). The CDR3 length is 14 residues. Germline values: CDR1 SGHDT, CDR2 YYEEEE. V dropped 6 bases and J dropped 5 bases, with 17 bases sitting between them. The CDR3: CASIPPGGVETQYF. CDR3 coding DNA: TGTGCCAGCATCCCCCCCGGGGGTGTGGAGACCCAGTACTTC.

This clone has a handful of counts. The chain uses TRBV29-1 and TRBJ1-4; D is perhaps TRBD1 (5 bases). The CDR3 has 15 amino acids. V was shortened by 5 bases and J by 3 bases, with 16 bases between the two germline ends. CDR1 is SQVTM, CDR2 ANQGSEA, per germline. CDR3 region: CSVLRGTSSNEKLFF. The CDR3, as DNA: TGCAGCGTTCTTAGGGGTACATCATCTAATGAAAAACTGTTTTTT. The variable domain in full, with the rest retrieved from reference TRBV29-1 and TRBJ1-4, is SAVISQKPSRDICQRGTSLTIQCQVDSQVTMMFWYRQQPGQSLTLIATANQGSEATYESGFVIDKFPISRPNLTFSTLTVSNMSPEDSSIYLCSVLRGTSSNEKLFFGSGTQLSVL.

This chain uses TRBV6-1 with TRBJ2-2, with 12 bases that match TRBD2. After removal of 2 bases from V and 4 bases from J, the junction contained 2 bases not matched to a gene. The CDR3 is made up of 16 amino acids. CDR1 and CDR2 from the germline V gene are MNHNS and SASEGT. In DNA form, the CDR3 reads TGTGCCAGCAGTGAATGGACTAGCGGGGTCACCGGGGAGCTGTTTTTT. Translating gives CASSEWTSGVTGELFF.

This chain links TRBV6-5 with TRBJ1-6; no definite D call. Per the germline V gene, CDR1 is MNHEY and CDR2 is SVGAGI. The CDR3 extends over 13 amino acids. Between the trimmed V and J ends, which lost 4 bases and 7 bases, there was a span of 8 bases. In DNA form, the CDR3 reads TGTGCCAGCAGTTCTTACAGAAATTCACCCCTCCACTTT. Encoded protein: CASSSYRNSPLHF.

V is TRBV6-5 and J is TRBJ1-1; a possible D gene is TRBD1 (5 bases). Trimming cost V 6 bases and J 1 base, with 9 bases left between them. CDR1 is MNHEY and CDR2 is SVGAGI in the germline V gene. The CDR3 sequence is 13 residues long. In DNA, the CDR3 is TGTGCCAGCAGGGGGCTGGAGAACACTGAAGCTTTCTTT. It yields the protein CASRGLENTEAFF.

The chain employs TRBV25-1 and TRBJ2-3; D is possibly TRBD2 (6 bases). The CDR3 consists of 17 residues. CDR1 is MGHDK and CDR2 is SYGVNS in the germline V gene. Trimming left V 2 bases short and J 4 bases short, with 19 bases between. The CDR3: CASSEPGSHVGADTQYF. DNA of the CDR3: TGTGCCAGCAGTGAACCCGGGAGCCACGTCGGCGCAGATACGCAGTATTTT. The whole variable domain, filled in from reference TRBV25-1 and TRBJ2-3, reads EADIYQTPRYLVIGTGKKITLECSQTMGHDKMYWYQQDPGMELHLIHYSYGVNSTEKGDLSSESTVSRIRTEHFPLTLESARPSHTSQYLCASSEPGSHVGADTQYFGPGTRLTVL.

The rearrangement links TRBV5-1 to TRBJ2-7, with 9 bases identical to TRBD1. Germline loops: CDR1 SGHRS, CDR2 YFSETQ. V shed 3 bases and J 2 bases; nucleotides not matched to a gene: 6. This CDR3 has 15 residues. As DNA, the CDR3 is TGCGCCAGCAGCTGGGGGGACAGGGCGGCCTACGAGCAGTACTTC. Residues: CASSWGDRAAYEQYF.

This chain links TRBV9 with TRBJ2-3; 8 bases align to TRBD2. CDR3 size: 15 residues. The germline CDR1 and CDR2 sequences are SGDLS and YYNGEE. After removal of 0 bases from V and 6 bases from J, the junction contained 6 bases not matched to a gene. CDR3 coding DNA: TGTGCCAGCAGCGTAGAGGGGCGGGGGGCTGATACGCAGTATTTT. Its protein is CASSVEGRGADTQYF.

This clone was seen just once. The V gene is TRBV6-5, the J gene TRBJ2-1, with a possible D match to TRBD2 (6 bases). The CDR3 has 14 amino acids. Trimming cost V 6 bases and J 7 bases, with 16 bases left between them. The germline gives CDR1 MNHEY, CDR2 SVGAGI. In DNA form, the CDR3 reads TGTGCCAGCAGCCCCCAGGGCCGGGGGAATGAGCAGTTCTTC. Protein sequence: CASSPQGRGNEQFF.

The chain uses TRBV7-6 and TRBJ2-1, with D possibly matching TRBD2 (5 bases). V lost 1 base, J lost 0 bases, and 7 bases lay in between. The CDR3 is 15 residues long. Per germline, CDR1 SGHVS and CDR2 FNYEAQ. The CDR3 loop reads CASSLVSDSYNEQFF. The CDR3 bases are TGTGCCAGCAGCTTAGTTAGCGACTCCTACAATGAGCAGTTCTTC.

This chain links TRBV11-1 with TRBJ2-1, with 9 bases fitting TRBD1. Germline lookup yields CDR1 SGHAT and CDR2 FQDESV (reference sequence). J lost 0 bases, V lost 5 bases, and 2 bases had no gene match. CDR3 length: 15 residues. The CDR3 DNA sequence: TGTGCCAGCAGCCAGGGACAGGGCTCCTACAATGAGCAGTTCTTC. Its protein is CASSQGQGSYNEQFF.

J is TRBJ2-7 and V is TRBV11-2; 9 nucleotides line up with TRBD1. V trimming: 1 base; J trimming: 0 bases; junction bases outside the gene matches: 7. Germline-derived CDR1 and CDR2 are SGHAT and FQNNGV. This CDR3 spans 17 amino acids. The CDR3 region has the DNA TGTGCCAGCAGCTTAGGGGGGAACAGGGGGCTCTCCTACGAGCAGTACTTC. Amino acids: CASSLGGNRGLSYEQYF.

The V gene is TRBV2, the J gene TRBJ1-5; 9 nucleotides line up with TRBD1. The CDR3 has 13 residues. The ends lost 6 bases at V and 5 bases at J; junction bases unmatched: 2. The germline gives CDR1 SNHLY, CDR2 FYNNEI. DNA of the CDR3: TGTGCCAGCAGCCGGGACAGGGATCAGCCCCAGCATTTT. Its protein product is CASSRDRDQPQHF.

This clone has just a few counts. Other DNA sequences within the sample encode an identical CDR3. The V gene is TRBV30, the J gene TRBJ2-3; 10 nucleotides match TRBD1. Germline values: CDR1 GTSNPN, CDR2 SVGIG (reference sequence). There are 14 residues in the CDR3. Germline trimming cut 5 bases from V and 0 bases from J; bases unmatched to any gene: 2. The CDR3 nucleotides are TGTGCCTGGGACAGGGGGCTAAGCACAGATACGCAGTATTTT. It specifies CAWDRGLSTDTQYF. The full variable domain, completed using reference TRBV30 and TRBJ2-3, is SQTIHQWPATLVQPVGSPLSLECTVEGTSNPNLYWYRQAAGRGLQLLFYSVGIGQISSEVPQNLSASRPQDRQFILSSKKLLLSDSGFYLCAWDRGLSTDTQYFGPGTRLTVL.

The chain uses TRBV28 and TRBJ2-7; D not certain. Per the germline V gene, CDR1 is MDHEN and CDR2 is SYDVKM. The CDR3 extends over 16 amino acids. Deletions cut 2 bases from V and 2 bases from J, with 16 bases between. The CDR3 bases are TGTGCCAGCAGTTTACTGTCAGAACGTCGGGCCTACGAGCAGTACTTC. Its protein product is CASSLLSERRAYEQYF.

The CDR3 nucleotides read TGCGCCAGCAGCCTAGGGACAGGGACGAACACCGGGGAGCTGTTTTTT. This gives the protein CASSLGTGTNTGELFF. The J gene is TRBJ2-2, the V gene TRBV5-1; 9 bases match TRBD1. The ends lost 4 bases at V and 0 bases at J; junction bases unmatched: 4. The germline gives CDR1 SGHRS, CDR2 YFSETQ. This CDR3 is built from 16 residues.

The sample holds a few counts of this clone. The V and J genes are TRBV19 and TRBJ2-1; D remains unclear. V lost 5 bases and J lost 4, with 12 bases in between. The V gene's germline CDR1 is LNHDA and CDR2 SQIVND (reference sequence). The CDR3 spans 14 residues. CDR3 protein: CASSDTPNYNEQFF. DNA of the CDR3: TGTGCCAGTAGTGACACCCCAAATTACAATGAGCAGTTCTTC.

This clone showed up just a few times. The CDR3 spells CSVESLARAGGYTF. The CDR3 coding sequence is TGCAGCGTTGAATCGCTGGCCAGGGCAGGTGGCTACACCTTC. V is TRBV29-1 and J is TRBJ1-2; D is possibly TRBD1 (5 bases). This CDR3 region has 14 residues. Looked up from germline, CDR1 is SQVTM and CDR2 is ANQGSEA. V lost 2 bases and J lost 7, with 17 bases in between.

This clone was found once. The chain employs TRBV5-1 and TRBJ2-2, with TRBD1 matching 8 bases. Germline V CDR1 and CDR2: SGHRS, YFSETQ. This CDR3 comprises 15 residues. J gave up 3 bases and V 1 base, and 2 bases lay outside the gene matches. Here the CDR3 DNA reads TGCGCCAGCAGCTTGCCGACAGGGGACACCGGGGAGCTGTTTTTT. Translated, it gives CASSLPTGDTGELFF.

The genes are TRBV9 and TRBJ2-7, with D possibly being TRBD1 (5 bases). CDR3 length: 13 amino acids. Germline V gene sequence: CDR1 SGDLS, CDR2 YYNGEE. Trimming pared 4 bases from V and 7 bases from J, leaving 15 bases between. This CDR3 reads CASSTGPSGEQYF. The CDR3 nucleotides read TGTGCCAGCAGCACAGGACCTTCGGGTGAGCAGTACTTC.

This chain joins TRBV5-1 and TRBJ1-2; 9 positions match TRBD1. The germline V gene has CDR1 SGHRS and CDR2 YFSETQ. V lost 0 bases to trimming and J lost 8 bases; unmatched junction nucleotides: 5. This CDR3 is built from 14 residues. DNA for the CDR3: TGCGCCAGCAGCTTGGTGGGACAGGGATCGGGCTACACCTTC. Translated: CASSLVGQGSGYTF.

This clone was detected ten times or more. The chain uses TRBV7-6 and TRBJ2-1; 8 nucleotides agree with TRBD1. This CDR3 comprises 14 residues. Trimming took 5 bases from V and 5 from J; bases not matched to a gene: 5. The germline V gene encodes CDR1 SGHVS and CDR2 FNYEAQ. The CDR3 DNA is TGTGCCAGCAGCAACAACAGGGGGGACAATGAGCAGTTCTTC. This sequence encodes CASSNNRGDNEQFF.